One and the same sample provided the 22 T cell receptor beta chains below, sequenced in a study of Ad26.COV2.S vaccination and SARS-CoV-2 variants. Assay used: immunoSEQ multiplex PCR; TCRdb lists only in-frame clones, some missing. The data contain 410,000 or so clones, around 90% of them singletons. Treatment meaning: around 19 received Ad26.COV2.S at low or high dose, single or two shots; 5 received placebo; per-sample allocation not given. Vaccine and placebo recipients were sampled on day 63 after the first injection. The sample was peripheral blood, taken in a trial of Ad26.COV2.S vaccine versus placebo. The receptors were gathered from a person between 18 and 60 years old who received the Ad26.COV2.S COVID-19 vaccine or a placebo.

The rearrangement joins TRBV27 to TRBJ2-1; tentatively, D is TRBD2 (6 bases). V was shortened by 4 bases and J by 2 bases, with 21 bases between the two germline ends. CDR1 and CDR2 from the germline V gene are MNHEY and SMNVEV (reference sequence). The length of the CDR3 is 18 residues. The DNA of the CDR3 is TGTGCCAGCAGTTCACGCCGGGAAGCGGGTAGTGCCTACAATGAGCAGTTCTTC. Translated: CASSSRREAGSAYNEQFF.

V gene TRBV7-9 combines with J gene TRBJ2-1; TRBD2 aligns across 9 bases. Germline V gives CDR1 SEHNR, CDR2 FQNEAQ (reference sequence). This CDR3 comprises 18 residues. The trim removed 5 bases at V and 3 bases at J, leaving 14 bases unmatched. CDR3 nucleotide sequence: TGTGCCAGCAGCATTGGCCCCCGTAGCGGGGGAAACTACAATGAGCAGTTCTTC. Translated: CASSIGPRSGGNYNEQFF.

The chain uses TRBV5-1 and TRBJ1-1, with D hard to call. V lost 1 base and J 0 bases, leaving 7 bases between the germline ends. The germline V gene has CDR1 SGHRS and CDR2 YFSETQ. This CDR3 is built from 14 residues. The CDR3 DNA is TGCGCCAGCAGCTTGAACACCTTGAACACTGAAGCTTTCTTT. It encodes CASSLNTLNTEAFF.

The chain is built from TRBV6-4 and TRBJ2-7; the D gene is possibly TRBD1 (5 bases). The V end was cut by 3 bases, the J end by 0 bases, with 15 bases between. CDR1 and CDR2 from the germline V gene are MRHNA and SNTAGT. CDR3 size: 16 residues. CDR3 protein: CASSDLDSLSSYEQYF. The CDR3 bases are TGTGCCAGCAGTGATCTCGACAGTCTTAGCTCCTACGAGCAGTACTTC.

The rearrangement uses TRBV7-9 and TRBJ2-2, with 8 bases fitting TRBD2. There are 15 residues in the CDR3. V lost 8 bases and J lost 1; bases outside the gene matches: 6. Germline lookup yields CDR1 SEHNR and CDR2 FQNEAQ (reference sequence). CDR3 sequence: CASLPSGLNTGELFF. The DNA of the CDR3 is TGTGCCAGCTTGCCTAGCGGGCTGAACACCGGGGAGCTGTTTTTT. Variable domain in full (rest from reference TRBV7-9 and TRBJ2-2): DTGVSQNPRHKITKRGQNVTFRCDPISEHNRLYWYRQTLGQGPEFLTYFQNEAQLEKSRLLSDRFSAERPKGSFSTLEIQRTEQGDSAMYLCASLPSGLNTGELFFGEGSRLTVL.

The J gene is TRBJ2-7, the V gene TRBV2, with 10 bases aligning to TRBD2. The germline V gene encodes CDR1 SNHLY and CDR2 FYNNEI. J lost 1 base, V lost 6 bases, and 6 bases had no gene match. The CDR3 has 15 residues. CDR3 amino acids: CASSAWTSGSYEQYF. CDR3 DNA sequence: TGTGCCAGCAGCGCATGGACTAGCGGATCCTACGAGCAGTACTTC. Together with reference TRBV2 and TRBJ2-7, the CDR3 gives the full variable domain: EPEVTQTPSHQVTQMGQEVILRCVPISNHLYFYWYRQILGQKVEFLVSFYNNEISEKSEIFDDQFSVERPDGSNFTLKIRSTKLEDSAMYFCASSAWTSGSYEQYFGPGTRLTVT.

The table lists this clone with a count of one. CDR3 loop: CASRDPGKGIYEQYF. The CDR3, as DNA: TGTGCCAGCAGAGACCCCGGAAAAGGCATCTACGAGCAGTACTTC. The genes are TRBV6-5 and TRBJ2-7; no clear D. Germline-derived CDR1 and CDR2 are MNHEY and SVGAGI. The V end lost 6 bases, the J end lost 3 bases, and 18 bases lay between the germline ends. This CDR3 region has 15 residues.

The V gene is TRBV12-3 or TRBV12-4, the J gene TRBJ1-2; the D gene is possibly TRBD1 (6 bases). The CDR3 is made up of 13 amino acids. V was trimmed by 5 bases and J by 6 bases, leaving 13 bases between them. Written as DNA, the CDR3 is TGTGCCAGCAGTCTACAGGGTTCTGATGGCTACACCTTC. Translation gives CASSLQGSDGYTF.

The J gene is TRBJ2-1, the V gene TRBV27, with TRBD1 matching 10 bases. J was trimmed by 4 bases and V by 0 bases; bases with no gene match: 3. The CDR3 sequence is 16 residues long. Germline assignment: CDR1 MNHEY and CDR2 SMNVEV (reference sequence). CDR3 coding DNA: TGTGCCAGCAGTTTATCGGGACAGGGGCCTTACAATGAGCAGTTCTTC. Translated: CASSLSGQGPYNEQFF.

The genes are TRBV7-9 and TRBJ2-5; D is perhaps TRBD1 (6 bases). The CDR3 is made up of 13 amino acids. Germline V gene lookup returns CDR1 SEHNR and CDR2 FQNEAQ (reference sequence). Trimming cost V 2 bases and J 3 bases, with 7 bases left between them. Here the CDR3 reads CASSLTGKETQYF. The CDR3 bases are TGTGCCAGCAGCTTAACAGGGAAAGAGACCCAGTACTTC.

This clone was counted a single time. This chain uses TRBV5-4 with TRBJ2-2; 7 nucleotides align to TRBD2. From germline, CDR1 is SGHNT and CDR2 YYREEE (reference sequence). V lost 4 bases to trimming and J lost 6 bases; unmatched junction nucleotides: 3. The CDR3 sequence is 13 residues long. The CDR3: CASSLGLAGELFF. The CDR3 region has the DNA TGTGCCAGCAGCCTTGGACTAGCCGGGGAGCTGTTTTTT.

The rearrangement uses TRBV29-1 and TRBJ2-1; 12 bases line up with TRBD2. This CDR3 has 20 residues. V trimming: 1 base; J trimming: 0 bases; junction bases outside the gene matches: 13. CDR1 and CDR2 from the germline V gene are SQVTM and ANQGSEA. The CDR3 coding sequence is TGCAGCGTTGAAGGGGAGGGAGAACTAGCGGGAGGATACTCCTACAATGAGCAGTTCTTC. It yields the protein CSVEGEGELAGGYSYNEQFF.

The J gene is TRBJ1-2, the V gene TRBV28, with D perhaps TRBD1 (5 bases). Germline V CDR1 and CDR2: MDHEN, SYDVKM. This CDR3 region has 16 residues. V gave up 8 bases and J gave up 3 bases, with 22 bases separating them. The CDR3 sequence is CASVRLTRGGDYGYTF. The CDR3 coding sequence is TGTGCCAGCGTACGACTGACAAGGGGAGGTGACTATGGCTACACCTTC.

This clone appeared a single time. The chain couples TRBV3-1 (or the pseudogene TRBV3-2) to TRBJ2-5; D unresolved. The V end lost 0 bases, the J end lost 7 bases, and 12 bases lay between the germline ends. This CDR3 spans 14 amino acids. Germline loops: CDR1 LGHDT, CDR2 YNNKEL (reference sequence). The CDR3 region has the DNA TGTGCCAGCAGCCAAGATCTCCATCCGGGGACCCAGTACTTC. Protein product: CASSQDLHPGTQYF.

The rearrangement joins TRBV11-1 to TRBJ2-4; D is perhaps TRBD1 or TRBD2 (7 bases each). The CDR3 has 14 amino acids. The germline V gene has CDR1 SGHAT and CDR2 FQDESV (reference sequence). V shed 5 bases and J shed 8 bases, with 16 bases lying between them. The CDR3: CASSPPTGRDIQYF. The CDR3 coding sequence is TGTGCCAGCAGCCCGCCGACAGGGAGGGACATTCAGTACTTC.

This clone came up a few times. The chain joins TRBV5-1 to TRBJ2-7; TRBD2 is a possible D gene (6 bases). The CDR3 contains 14 residues. V was trimmed by 0 bases and J by 3 bases, leaving 10 bases between them. Germline V lookup: CDR1 SGHRS, CDR2 YFSETQ. CDR3 coding DNA: TGCGCCAGCAGCTTGGGTCAGGGACTCTACGAGCAGTACTTC. This encodes CASSLGQGLYEQYF.

The chain combines TRBV9 with TRBJ2-6, with TRBD1 as a possible D gene (6 bases). Germline loops: CDR1 SGDLS, CDR2 YYNGEE. V dropped 0 bases and J dropped 0 bases, with 16 bases sitting between them. The CDR3 has 19 residues. The CDR3 spells CASSVAGLGQISGANVLTF. The CDR3 DNA reads TGTGCCAGCAGCGTAGCGGGTTTAGGACAGATCTCTGGGGCCAACGTCCTGACTTTC.

V usage is TRBV24-1 and J usage is TRBJ2-2; 11 bases match TRBD2. Germline CDR1 KGHDR, CDR2 SFDVKD. The CDR3 runs to 17 residues. With 4 bases clipped from V and 5 bases from J, the junction kept 8 bases outside the gene matches. The CDR3 sequence: CATSDPGTSGVTGELFF. CDR3 sequence (DNA): TGTGCCACCAGTGACCCTGGGACTAGCGGAGTTACCGGGGAGCTGTTTTTT.

V usage is TRBV18 and J usage is TRBJ1-1; no definite D call. The CDR3 is 13 residues long. Germline CDR1 is KGHSH and CDR2 is LQKENI. V gave up 3 bases and J gave up 3 bases, with 8 bases separating them. CDR3 nucleotides: TGTGCCAGCTCACCGGAACAAGACACTGAAGCTTTCTTT. Amino acid sequence: CASSPEQDTEAFF.

The chain combines TRBV7-2 with TRBJ1-2; D is uncertain. The CDR3 sequence is 14 residues long. V gave up 1 base and J gave up 8 bases, with 14 bases separating them. Germline-derived CDR1 and CDR2 are SGHTA and FQGNSA. CDR3 nucleotides: TGTGCCAGCAGCTTAGATGGAGGGTTTGGGGGCTACACCTTC. Its translation is CASSLDGGFGGYTF. Together with reference TRBV7-2 and TRBJ1-2, the CDR3 gives the full variable domain: GAGVSQSPSNKVTEKGKDVELRCDPISGHTALYWYRQSLGQGLEFLIYFQGNSAPDKSGLPSDRFSAERTGGSVSTLTIQRTQQEDSAVYLCASSLDGGFGGYTFGSGTRLTVV.

The chain combines TRBV11-2 with TRBJ2-3; 9 nucleotides align to TRBD2. Germline CDR1 reads SGHAT; CDR2 reads FQNNGV. The CDR3 contains 15 residues. Trimming at V came to 1 base and at J to 4 bases, leaving 3 bases not matched to a gene. DNA for the CDR3: TGTGCCAGCAGCTTAGTAGCGGGAGTTCCAGATACGCAGTATTTT. Its translation: CASSLVAGVPDTQYF.

The chain combines TRBV19 with TRBJ1-5; D is uncertain. The germline gives CDR1 LNHDA, CDR2 SQIVND (reference sequence). The CDR3 consists of 14 residues. V was clipped by 0 bases and J by 4 bases, with 7 bases between them. The CDR3 DNA is TGTGCCAGTAGTATAGAATTCGGTAATCAGCCCCAGCATTTT. This encodes CASSIEFGNQPQHF.